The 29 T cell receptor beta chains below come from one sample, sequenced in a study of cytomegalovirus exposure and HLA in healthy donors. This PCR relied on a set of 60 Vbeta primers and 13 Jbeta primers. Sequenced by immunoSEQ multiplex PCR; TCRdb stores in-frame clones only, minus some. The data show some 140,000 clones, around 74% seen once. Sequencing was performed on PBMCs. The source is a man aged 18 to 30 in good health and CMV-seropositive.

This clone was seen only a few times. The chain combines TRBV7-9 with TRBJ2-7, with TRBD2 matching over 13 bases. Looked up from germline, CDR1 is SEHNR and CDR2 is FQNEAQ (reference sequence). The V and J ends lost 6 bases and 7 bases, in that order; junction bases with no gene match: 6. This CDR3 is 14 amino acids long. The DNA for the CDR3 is TGTGCCAGCAGACTAGCGGGAGGGCCGGGTGAGCAGTACTTC. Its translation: CASRLAGGPGEQYF.

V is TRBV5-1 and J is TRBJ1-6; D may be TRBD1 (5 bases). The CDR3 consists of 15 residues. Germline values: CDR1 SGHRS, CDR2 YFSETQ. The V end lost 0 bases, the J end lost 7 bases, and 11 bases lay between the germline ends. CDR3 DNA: TGCGCCAGCAGCTTGGGGGGGGTGAAAAATTCACCCCTCCACTTT. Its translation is CASSLGGVKNSPLHF.

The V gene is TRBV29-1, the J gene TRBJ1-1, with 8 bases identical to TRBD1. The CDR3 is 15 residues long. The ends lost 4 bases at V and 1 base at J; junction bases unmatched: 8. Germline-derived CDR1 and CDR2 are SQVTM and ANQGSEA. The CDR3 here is CSVGQGSGGNTEAFF. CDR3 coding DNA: TGCAGCGTTGGACAGGGGTCGGGTGGGAACACTGAAGCTTTCTTT.

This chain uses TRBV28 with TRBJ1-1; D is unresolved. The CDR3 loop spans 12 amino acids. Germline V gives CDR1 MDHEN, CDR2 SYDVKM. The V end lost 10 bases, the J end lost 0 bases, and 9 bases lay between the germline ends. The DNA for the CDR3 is TGTGCCACTCTAACCGTGAACACTGAAGCTTTCTTT. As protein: CATLTVNTEAFF.

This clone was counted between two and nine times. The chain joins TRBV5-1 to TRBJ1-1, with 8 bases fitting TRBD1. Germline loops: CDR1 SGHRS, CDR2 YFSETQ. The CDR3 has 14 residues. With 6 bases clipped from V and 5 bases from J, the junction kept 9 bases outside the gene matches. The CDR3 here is CASTGQGALTEAFF. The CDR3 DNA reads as TGCGCCAGCACTGGGCAGGGGGCACTGACTGAAGCTTTCTTT.

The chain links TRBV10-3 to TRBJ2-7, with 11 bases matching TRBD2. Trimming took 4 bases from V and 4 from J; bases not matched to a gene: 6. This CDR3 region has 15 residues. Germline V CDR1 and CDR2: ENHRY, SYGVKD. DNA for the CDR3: TGTGCCATCAGTGGGGGGACTAGCGGTCGTTACGAGCAGTACTTC. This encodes CAISGGTSGRYEQYF.

The CDR3 DNA reads as TGTGCCATTTCGGACAGCACCTACGAGCAGTACTTC. It specifies CAISDSTYEQYF. The V and J genes are TRBV10-3 and TRBJ2-7; tentatively, D is TRBD1 (6 bases). The CDR3 runs to 12 residues. V was cut by 9 bases and J by 2 bases, with 11 bases left in between. CDR1 and CDR2 from the germline V gene are ENHRY and SYGVKD.

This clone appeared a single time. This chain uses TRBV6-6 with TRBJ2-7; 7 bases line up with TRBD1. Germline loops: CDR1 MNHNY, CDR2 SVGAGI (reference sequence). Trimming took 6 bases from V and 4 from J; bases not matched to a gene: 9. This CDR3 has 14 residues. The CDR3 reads CASSSTGASYEQYF. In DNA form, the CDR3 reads TGTGCCAGCAGCTCCACAGGGGCGTCATACGAGCAGTACTTC.

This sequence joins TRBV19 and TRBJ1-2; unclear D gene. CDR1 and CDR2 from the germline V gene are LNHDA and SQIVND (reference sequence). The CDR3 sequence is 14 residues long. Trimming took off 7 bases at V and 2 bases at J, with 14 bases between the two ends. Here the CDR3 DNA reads TGTGCCAGTACCCCGCGCGATATCAACTATGGCTACACCTTC. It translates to CASTPRDINYGYTF.

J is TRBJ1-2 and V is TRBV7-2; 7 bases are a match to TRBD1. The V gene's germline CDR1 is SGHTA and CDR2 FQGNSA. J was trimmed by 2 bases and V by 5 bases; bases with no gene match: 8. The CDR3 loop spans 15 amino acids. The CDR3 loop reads CASSVGQVGNYGYTF. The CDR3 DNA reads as TGTGCCAGCAGCGTCGGACAGGTTGGGAACTATGGCTACACCTTC.

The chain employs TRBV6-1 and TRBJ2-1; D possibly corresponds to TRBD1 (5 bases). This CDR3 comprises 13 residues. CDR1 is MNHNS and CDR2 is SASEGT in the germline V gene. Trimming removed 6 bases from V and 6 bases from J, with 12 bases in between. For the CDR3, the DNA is TGTGCCAGCAGCCGGCAGGGTGGCAATGAGCAGTTCTTC. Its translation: CASSRQGGNEQFF.

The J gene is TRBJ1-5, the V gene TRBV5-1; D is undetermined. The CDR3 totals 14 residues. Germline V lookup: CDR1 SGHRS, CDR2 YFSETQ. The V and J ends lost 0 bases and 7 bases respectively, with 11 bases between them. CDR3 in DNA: TGCGCCAGCAGCTTGGATACCGGGTTACAGCCCCAGCATTTT. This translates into CASSLDTGLQPQHF.

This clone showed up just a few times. CDR3 residues: CASSRPGESEQFF. For the CDR3, the DNA is TGCGCCAGCAGTCGTCCAGGGGAGAGTGAGCAGTTCTTC. This chain links TRBV4-1 with TRBJ2-1; a weak D match, TRBD1 (6 bases). Germline V lookup: CDR1 MGHRA, CDR2 YSYEKL. V lost 6 bases and J lost 9, with 15 bases in between. The CDR3 runs 13 residues.

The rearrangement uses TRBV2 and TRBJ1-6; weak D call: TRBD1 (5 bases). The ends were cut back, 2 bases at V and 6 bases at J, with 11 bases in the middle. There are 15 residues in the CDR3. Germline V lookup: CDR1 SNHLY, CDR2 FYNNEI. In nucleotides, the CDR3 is TGTGCCAGCAGTGAACTGGGGCAGGGTAATTCACCCCTCCACTTT. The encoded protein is CASSELGQGNSPLHF.

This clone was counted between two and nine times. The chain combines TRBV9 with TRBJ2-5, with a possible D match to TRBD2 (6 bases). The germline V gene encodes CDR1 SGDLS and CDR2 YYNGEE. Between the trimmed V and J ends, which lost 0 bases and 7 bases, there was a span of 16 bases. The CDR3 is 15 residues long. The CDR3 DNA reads TGTGCCAGCAGCGTAGCAGCGGGTCCTCGAGGGACCCAGTACTTC. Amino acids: CASSVAAGPRGTQYF.

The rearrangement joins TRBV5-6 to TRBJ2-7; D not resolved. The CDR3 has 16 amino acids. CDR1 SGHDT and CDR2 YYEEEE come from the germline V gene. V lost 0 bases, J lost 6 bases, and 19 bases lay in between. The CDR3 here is CASSLGTRLLLSEQYF. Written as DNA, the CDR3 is TGTGCCAGCAGCTTGGGAACTCGCTTACTACTATCCGAGCAGTACTTC. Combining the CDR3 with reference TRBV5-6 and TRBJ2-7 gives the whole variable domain DAGVTQSPTHLIKTRGQQVTLRCSPKSGHDTVSWYQQALGQGPQFIFQYYEEEERQRGNFPDRFSGHQFPNYSSELNVNALLLGDSALYLCASSLGTRLLLSEQYFGPGTRLTVT.

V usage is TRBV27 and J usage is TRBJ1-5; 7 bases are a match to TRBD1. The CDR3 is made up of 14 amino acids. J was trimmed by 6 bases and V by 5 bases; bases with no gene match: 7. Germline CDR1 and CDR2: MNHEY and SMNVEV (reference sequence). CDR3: CASSNTGVGQPQHF. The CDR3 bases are TGTGCCAGCAGTAACACAGGGGTGGGTCAGCCCCAGCATTTT.

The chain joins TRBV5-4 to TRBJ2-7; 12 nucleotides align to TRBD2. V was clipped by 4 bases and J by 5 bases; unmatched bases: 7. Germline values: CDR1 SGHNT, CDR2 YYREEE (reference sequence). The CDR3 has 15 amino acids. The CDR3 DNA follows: TGTGCCAGCAGCCCGGGACTAGCGGGTGTTCACGAGCAGTACTTC. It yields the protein CASSPGLAGVHEQYF.

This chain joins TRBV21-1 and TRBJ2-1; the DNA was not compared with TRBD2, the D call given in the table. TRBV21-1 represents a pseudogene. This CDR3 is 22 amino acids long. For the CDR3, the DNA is TGTGCCAGCAGCAAAGATTCAAGCGGGATCAGTCAGCGGGAAGGCTCCTACAATGAGCAGTTCTTC. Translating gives CASSKDSSGISQREGSYNEQFF.

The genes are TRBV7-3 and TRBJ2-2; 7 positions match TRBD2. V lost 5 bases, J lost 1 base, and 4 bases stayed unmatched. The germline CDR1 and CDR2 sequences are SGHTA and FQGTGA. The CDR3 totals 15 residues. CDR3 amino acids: CASSSGTKNTGELFF. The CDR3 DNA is TGTGCCAGCAGCAGCGGGACTAAGAACACCGGGGAGCTGTTTTTT.

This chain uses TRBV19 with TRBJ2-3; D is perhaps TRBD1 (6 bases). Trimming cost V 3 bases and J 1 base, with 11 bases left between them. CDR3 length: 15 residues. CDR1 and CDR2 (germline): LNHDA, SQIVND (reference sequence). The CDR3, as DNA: TGTGCCAGTAGTATCCGGGACACCCGCACAGATACGCAGTATTTT. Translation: CASSIRDTRTDTQYF.

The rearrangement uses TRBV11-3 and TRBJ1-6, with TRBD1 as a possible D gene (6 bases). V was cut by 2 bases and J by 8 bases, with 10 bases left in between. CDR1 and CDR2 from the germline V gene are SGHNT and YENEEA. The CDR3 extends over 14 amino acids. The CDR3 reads CASSLSKGDSPLHF. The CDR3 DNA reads TGTGCCAGCAGCTTATCTAAGGGGGATTCACCCCTCCACTTT.

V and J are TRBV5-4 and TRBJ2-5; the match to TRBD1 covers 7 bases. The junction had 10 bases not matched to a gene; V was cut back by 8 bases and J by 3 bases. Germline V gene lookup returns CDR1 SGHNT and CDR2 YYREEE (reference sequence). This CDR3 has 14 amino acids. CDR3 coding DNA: TGTGCCAGTCGGTACCGGGACAGAGAAGAGACCCAGTACTTC. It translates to CASRYRDREETQYF.

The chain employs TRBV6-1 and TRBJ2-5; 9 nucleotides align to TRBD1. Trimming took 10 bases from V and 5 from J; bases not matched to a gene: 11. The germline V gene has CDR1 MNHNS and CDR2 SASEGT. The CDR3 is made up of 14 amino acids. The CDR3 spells CAIRDRGMRETQYF. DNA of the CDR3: TGTGCCATCCGAGACAGGGGGATGAGGGAGACCCAGTACTTC.

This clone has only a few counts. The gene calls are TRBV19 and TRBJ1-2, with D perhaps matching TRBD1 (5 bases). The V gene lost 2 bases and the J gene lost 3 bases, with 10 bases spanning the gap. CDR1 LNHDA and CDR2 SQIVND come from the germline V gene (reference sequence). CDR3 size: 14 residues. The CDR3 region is CASSISAGYYGYTF. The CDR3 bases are TGTGCCAGTAGTATAAGCGCAGGGTACTATGGCTACACCTTC. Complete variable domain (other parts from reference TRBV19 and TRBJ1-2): DGGITQSPKYLFRKEGQNVTLSCEQNLNHDAMYWYRQDPGQGLRLIYYSQIVNDFQKGDIAEGYSVSREKKESFPLTVTSAQKNPTAFYLCASSISAGYYGYTFGSGTRLTVV.

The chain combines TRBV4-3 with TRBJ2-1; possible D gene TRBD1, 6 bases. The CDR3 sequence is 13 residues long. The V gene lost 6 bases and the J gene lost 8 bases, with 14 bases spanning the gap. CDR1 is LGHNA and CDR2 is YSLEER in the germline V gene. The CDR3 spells CASSQGKGYEQFF. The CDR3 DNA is TGCGCCAGCAGTCAGGGGAAAGGGTATGAGCAGTTCTTC.

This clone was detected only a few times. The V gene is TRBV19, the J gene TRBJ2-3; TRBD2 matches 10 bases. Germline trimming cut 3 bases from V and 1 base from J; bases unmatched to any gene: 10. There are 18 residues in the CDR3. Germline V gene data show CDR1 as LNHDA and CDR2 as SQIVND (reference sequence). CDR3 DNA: TGTGCCAGTAGTATGGCTTACCCAGCGGGGGGGCGCACAGATACGCAGTATTTT. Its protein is CASSMAYPAGGRTDTQYF.

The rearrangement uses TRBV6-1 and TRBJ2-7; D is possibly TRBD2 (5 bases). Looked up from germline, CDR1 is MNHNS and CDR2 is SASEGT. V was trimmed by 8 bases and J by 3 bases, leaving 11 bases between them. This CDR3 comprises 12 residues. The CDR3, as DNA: TGTGCCAGCCAGCCCCGGGGCTACGAGCAGTACTTC. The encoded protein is CASQPRGYEQYF.

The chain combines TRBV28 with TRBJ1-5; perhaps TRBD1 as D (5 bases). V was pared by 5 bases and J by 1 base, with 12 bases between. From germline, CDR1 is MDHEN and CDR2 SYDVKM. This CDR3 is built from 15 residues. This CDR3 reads CASSPRQGSNQPQHF. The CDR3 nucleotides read TGTGCCAGCAGTCCCCGGCAGGGAAGCAATCAGCCCCAGCATTTT.